This TCR beta chain was found in a study of blood T cell repertoires in COVID-19. Background on the study: Acute and convalescent COVID-19 specimens originated in the United States, Italy and Spain. Sources were T cells, B-cell-depleted T cells, or PBMCs; the material itself was cDNA or gDNA.

As originally analysed: Amplified reference gene primers provided the basis for estimating nucleated cell counts. Here immunoSEQ multiplex PCR was the method, and the copy in TCRdb shows in-frame clones only, minus some. Clonal size and the V and J genes are those of that table, whereas D and trimming came from the DNA. The data hold about 99,000 clones, with approximately 85% observed a single time. Losses at the gene ends were 1 base for V and 2 bases for J; bases not matched to a gene: 4. Germline lookup yields CDR1 LGHDT and CDR2 YNNKEL (reference sequence). The CDR3 has 16 residues. The chain has TRBV3-1 (or the pseudogene TRBV3-2) and TRBJ2-5; TRBD1 aligns across 10 bases. The clonotype originates from a woman of 80 years or more with active or convalescent COVID-19. Sequencing was carried out using peripheral blood. The chain's CDR3 is CASSQAGQGSQETQYF. CDR3 DNA sequence: TGTGCCAGCAGCCAAGCGGGACAGGGGTCACAAGAGACCCAGTACTTC.